The 27 T cell receptor beta chains listed next were all sequenced from one sample in a study of blood T cell repertoires in COVID-19. Measured with immunoSEQ multiplex PCR; TCRdb has only the in-frame clones, and not every one. The sample comprises 350,000 to 450,000 clones, about 91% of which are singletons, and roughly 1.6% rests with the top ten. Sequencing was performed on peripheral blood. The receptor source for this set is a woman aged 40 to 50 with COVID-19, enrolled during active disease.

CDR3 DNA sequence: TGTGCCACCAGTGATTCGACAGCTGGCTACACCTTC. Its translation: CATSDSTAGYTF. The chain couples TRBV24-1 to TRBJ1-2, with a weak D call TRBD1 (5 bases). Trimming cost V 2 bases and J 7 bases, with 7 bases left between them. CDR1 KGHDR and CDR2 SFDVKD come from the germline V gene. This CDR3 is built from 12 residues.

The chain is built from TRBV21-1 and TRBJ1-2; TRBD1 is the table's D call and was not checked against the DNA. TRBV21-1 constitutes a pseudogene. The CDR3 length is 16 residues. The CDR3 loop reads CASSKVGRSRPGGYTF. As DNA, the CDR3 is TGTGCCAGCAGCAAGGTGGGCAGGTCCCGGCCTGGTGGCTACACCTTC.

This clone was found a few times. The chain joins TRBV20-1 to TRBJ1-4, with D tentatively TRBD1 (6 bases). Trimming pared 3 bases from V and 6 bases from J, leaving 14 bases between. The CDR3 is 14 amino acids. Germline V gene lookup returns CDR1 DFQATT and CDR2 SNEGSKA (reference sequence). Written as DNA, the CDR3 is TGCAGTGCTAGTCCAGTCAGGGGAGATGAAAAACTGTTTTTT. It is translated as CSASPVRGDEKLFF.

The rearrangement uses TRBV19 and TRBJ2-1; 8 bases map to TRBD1. CDR3 length equals 14 residues. V gave up 5 bases and J gave up 7 bases; unmatched junction bases: 7. Germline V gives CDR1 LNHDA, CDR2 SQIVND (reference sequence). Written as DNA, the CDR3 is TGTGCCAGTAGTCTTTACAGGGGGGCTAATGAGCAGTTCTTC. Translation gives CASSLYRGANEQFF.

The V and J genes are TRBV28 and TRBJ1-2; TRBD1 matches 7 bases. The CDR3 extends over 15 amino acids. V shed 6 bases and J 5 bases; nucleotides not matched to a gene: 12. The germline CDR1 and CDR2 sequences are MDHEN and SYDVKM. The CDR3 DNA reads as TGTGCCAGCAGCCTCTCGACAGGGTGGTATTATGGCTACACCTTC. Residues: CASSLSTGWYYGYTF.

This clone was observed a single time. The chain uses TRBV18 and TRBJ1-1, with D possibly TRBD1 on 5 matching bases. This CDR3 comprises 14 residues. Looked up from germline, CDR1 is KGHSH and CDR2 is LQKENI. Trimming shortened V by 6 bases and J by 0 bases, and 11 bases separated the two germline ends. CDR3 in DNA: TGTGCCAGCTCCTGGACGGACATGAACACTGAAGCTTTCTTT. Amino acids: CASSWTDMNTEAFF.

The gene calls are TRBV10-3 and TRBJ1-1, with D perhaps TRBD1 (5 bases). With 2 bases removed from V and 1 base from J, the gap between germline ends came to 8 bases. CDR1 is ENHRY, CDR2 SYGVKD, per germline. This CDR3 comprises 14 residues. The chain's CDR3 is CAISEGGGNTEAFF. In nucleotides, the CDR3 is TGTGCCATCAGTGAGGGGGGAGGGAACACTGAAGCTTTCTTT.

The J gene is TRBJ1-1, the V gene TRBV29-1; no reliable D call. The V and J ends lost 4 bases and 3 bases respectively, with 15 bases between them. Germline values: CDR1 SQVTM, CDR2 ANQGSEA. CDR3 size: 14 residues. The CDR3 nucleotides read TGCAGCGTTGGGCGAAGCGACGGATACACTGAAGCTTTCTTT. This gives the protein CSVGRSDGYTEAFF. The variable domain in full, completed from reference TRBV29-1 and TRBJ1-1, reads SAVISQKPSRDICQRGTSLTIQCQVDSQVTMMFWYRQQPGQSLTLIATANQGSEATYESGFVIDKFPISRPNLTFSTLTVSNMSPEDSSIYLCSVGRSDGYTEAFFGQGTRLTVV.

The gene calls are TRBV5-1 and TRBJ2-3; D not certain. The V and J ends lost 0 bases and 0 bases respectively, with 8 bases between them. This CDR3 is built from 15 residues. Germline CDR1 reads SGHRS; CDR2 reads YFSETQ. The CDR3 protein is CASSLDQSSTDTQYF. DNA for the CDR3: TGCGCCAGCAGCTTGGATCAATCAAGCACAGATACGCAGTATTTT.

The chain joins TRBV30 to TRBJ1-1, with D tentatively TRBD1 (6 bases). Germline V gene sequence: CDR1 GTSNPN, CDR2 SVGIG (reference sequence). Trimming pared 0 bases from V and 10 bases from J, leaving 24 bases between. The CDR3 is 16 amino acids. The CDR3 nucleotides are TGTGCCTGGAGTGTTTTTTCGGGTGGGCAGGGGAGTAGAGCTTTCTTT. Encoded protein: CAWSVFSGGQGSRAFF.

The chain couples TRBV5-4 to TRBJ2-1, with TRBD1 matching 8 bases. The CDR3 is made up of 19 amino acids. The J segment lost 2 bases and the V segment lost 2 bases, leaving 15 bases of the junction unmatched. Germline V gene sequence: CDR1 SGHNT, CDR2 YYREEE (reference sequence). Written as DNA, the CDR3 is TGTGCCAGCAGCTTCGGGGTAGCGGATGAGGACAGGGCCTACAATGAGCAGTTCTTC. This codes for CASSFGVADEDRAYNEQFF.

Of note for this clone: Other DNA variants within this sample encode the same CDR3. The chain has TRBV2 and TRBJ2-5; D unresolved. Trimming left V 4 bases short and J 3 bases short, with 6 bases between. This CDR3 has 12 amino acids. Germline CDR1 reads SNHLY; CDR2 reads FYNNEI. The CDR3 DNA is TGTGCCAGCAGTGTTCAGGAAGAGACCCAGTACTTC. This encodes CASSVQEETQYF.

The chain has TRBV11-3 and TRBJ1-1, with D unresolved. There are 13 residues in the CDR3. V was pared by 0 bases and J by 2 bases, with 4 bases between. From germline, CDR1 is SGHNT and CDR2 YENEEA. The CDR3 bases are TGTGCCAGCAGCTTAGAGCTAAACACTGAAGCTTTCTTT. Translated, it gives CASSLELNTEAFF.

The chain is built from TRBV5-1 and TRBJ1-5, with 9 bases lining up with TRBD1. CDR1 SGHRS and CDR2 YFSETQ come from the germline V gene. V shed 0 bases, J shed 5 bases, and the junction held 3 bases outside the gene matches. The CDR3 is 15 amino acids. CDR3 bases: TGCGCCAGCAGCTTGGGGGACAGGGTGGATCAGCCCCAGCATTTT. As protein: CASSLGDRVDQPQHF.

CDR3 bases: TGTGCCATCAGTGAGCCCATCTGGGGGGGCGGTTTGGGCTACACCTTC. Protein sequence: CAISEPIWGGGLGYTF. The chain employs TRBV10-3 and TRBJ1-2; D possibly corresponds to TRBD1 (6 bases). The CDR3 loop spans 16 amino acids. V was trimmed by 2 bases and J by 8 bases, leaving 21 bases between them. Germline V lookup: CDR1 ENHRY, CDR2 SYGVKD.

The chain is built from TRBV30 and TRBJ2-5; 10 bases agree with TRBD2. Germline V CDR1 and CDR2: GTSNPN, SVGIG (reference sequence). CDR3 length equals 16 residues. V trimming: 0 bases; J trimming: 5 bases; junction bases outside the gene matches: 9. This CDR3 is CAWSVKAGGSGETQYF. The CDR3 nucleotides are TGTGCCTGGAGTGTAAAAGCGGGAGGGAGCGGGGAGACCCAGTACTTC.

This chain joins TRBV6-5 and TRBJ1-6; D uncertain. This CDR3 contains 14 residues. Germline CDR1 MNHEY, CDR2 SVGAGI. V was shortened by 7 bases and J by 4 bases, with 11 bases between the two germline ends. CDR3 protein: CASKSGMYNSPLHF. CDR3 in DNA: TGTGCCAGCAAATCCGGGATGTATAATTCACCCCTCCACTTT.

This chain connects TRBV6-5 to TRBJ1-6; D might be TRBD1 (6 bases). V lost 6 bases and J lost 7, with 13 bases in between. From germline, CDR1 is MNHEY and CDR2 SVGAGI. The CDR3 runs 14 residues. For the CDR3, the DNA is TGTGCCAGCAGCGAGGGGGTTAGGAATTCACCCCTCCACTTT. It codes for CASSEGVRNSPLHF.

The CDR3 sequence: CASSQDGGAYTEAFF. CDR3 in DNA: TGCGCCAGCAGCCAAGATGGGGGGGCGTACACTGAAGCTTTCTTT. The chain recombines TRBV4-3 with TRBJ1-1, with D maybe TRBD1 (6 bases). CDR3 length: 15 residues. Trimming stripped 0 bases from V and 3 bases from J, with 11 bases between. CDR1 LGHNA and CDR2 YSLEER come from the germline V gene.

This chain joins TRBV7-8 and TRBJ1-2, with 7 bases lining up with TRBD1. Germline CDR1 and CDR2: SGHVS and FQNEAQ. The CDR3 totals 15 residues. With 1 base clipped from V and 5 bases from J, the junction kept 7 bases outside the gene matches. This chain's CDR3 is CASSLGRGDDYGYTF. The CDR3 coding sequence is TGTGCCAGCAGCTTAGGCAGGGGGGATGATTATGGCTACACCTTC.

The chain uses TRBV5-1 and TRBJ1-6; 10 bases are a match to TRBD1. Germline lookup yields CDR1 SGHRS and CDR2 YFSETQ. There are 15 residues in the CDR3. V lost 4 bases and J lost 10; bases outside the gene matches: 8. The DNA of the CDR3 is TGCGCCAGCAGCCCCCGACAGGGGGCAATATCACCCCTCCACTTT. Protein sequence: CASSPRQGAISPLHF.

Note on this clone: Other DNA sequences within the sample encode an identical CDR3. The rearrangement links TRBV5-1 to TRBJ2-7; 10 bases line up with TRBD2. CDR1 and CDR2 (germline): SGHRS, YFSETQ. V gave up 0 bases and J gave up 4 bases; unmatched junction bases: 1. The CDR3 length is 14 residues. CDR3: CASSLASGSYEQYF. The CDR3 bases are TGCGCCAGCAGCTTGGCTAGCGGGAGTTACGAGCAGTACTTC.

The rearrangement uses TRBV7-6 and TRBJ1-6, with D maybe TRBD1 (5 bases). The V end lost 4 bases, the J end lost 0 bases, and 10 bases lay between the germline ends. Germline lookup yields CDR1 SGHVS and CDR2 FNYEAQ. This CDR3 contains 16 residues. The CDR3 DNA reads as TGTGCCAGCAGCTCAGGGTCCCCCTCCTATAATTCACCCCTCCACTTT. Protein product: CASSSGSPSYNSPLHF.

This clone was detected only once. V and J are TRBV12-3 or TRBV12-4 and TRBJ2-5; D is unclear. Trimming shortened V by 3 bases and J by 5 bases, and 10 bases separated the two germline ends. This CDR3 is 13 amino acids long. This CDR3 is CASSFVVAETQYF. In DNA form, the CDR3 reads TGTGCCAGCAGTTTCGTAGTCGCGGAGACCCAGTACTTC.

The chain couples TRBV27 to TRBJ2-7, with 8 bases matching TRBD2. J was trimmed by 3 bases and V by 2 bases; bases with no gene match: 3. Germline-derived CDR1 and CDR2 are MNHEY and SMNVEV (reference sequence). The CDR3 extends over 14 amino acids. As DNA, the CDR3 is TGTGCCAGCAGTTTACGCGGGAGGCTCTACGAGCAGTACTTC. It codes for CASSLRGRLYEQYF.

The chain links TRBV5-4 to TRBJ2-1; 7 nucleotides agree with TRBD2. Trimming took 0 bases from V and 12 from J; bases not matched to a gene: 12. The CDR3 consists of 15 residues. Germline V gives CDR1 SGHNT, CDR2 YYREEE (reference sequence). CDR3 in amino acids: CASSLAGLGGVGQFF. DNA of the CDR3: TGTGCCAGCAGCTTGGCCGGACTAGGAGGAGTTGGGCAGTTCTTC.

This chain links TRBV6-2 or TRBV6-3 with TRBJ2-1, with D unresolved. V shed 3 bases and J shed 6 bases, with 15 bases lying between them. Germline CDR1 reads MNHEY; CDR2 reads SVGEGT. The CDR3 is 15 residues long. In DNA form, the CDR3 reads TGTGCCAGCAGTTATAGGCAAGTAGCAAGCAATGAGCAGTTCTTC. It specifies CASSYRQVASNEQFF.